A selection of T cell receptor beta chains follows, all from one sample in a study of cytomegalovirus exposure and HLA in healthy donors. Profiling relied on immunoSEQ multiplex PCR, and the TCRdb table lists in-frame clones only, not all of them. Of 170,000 or so clones listed, roughly 80% are singletons. The sequenced sample was PBMCs. These receptor sequences come from a boy younger than 18 in good health and CMV-seronegative. Each CDR3 is given with its conserved first and last residue. Fields, in order: V gene, D gene, J gene, CDR3 length, clone size, CDR3 protein, CDR3 DNA. D genes are given only for firm matches. Size is omitted from some rows. Given values are once, few, many or a class for expanded clones.

v_call: TRBV6-1; d_call: NA; j_call: TRBJ1-1; cdr3_length: 15; clone_size: few; cdr3_aa: CASRGLTGGTTEAFF; cdr3_nt: TGTGCCAGCAGGGGATTGACAGGTGGAACCACTGAAGCTTTCTTT
v_call: TRBV18; d_call: NA; j_call: TRBJ1-1; cdr3_length: 16; clone_size: NA; cdr3_aa: CASSESSLGSNTEAFF; cdr3_nt: TGTGCCAGCTCAGAGTCTTCCCTGGGCAGTAACACTGAAGCTTTCTTT
v_call: TRBV19; d_call: TRBD1; j_call: TRBJ1-2; cdr3_length: 14; clone_size: NA; cdr3_aa: CASSMDRDFYGYTF; cdr3_nt: TGTGCCAGTAGTATGGACAGGGACTTTTATGGCTACACCTTC
v_call: TRBV15; d_call: NA; j_call: TRBJ1-5; cdr3_length: 15; clone_size: NA; cdr3_aa: CATSRDNGQGQPQHF; cdr3_nt: TGTGCCACCAGCAGAGATAATGGGCAGGGTCAGCCCCAGCATTTT
v_call: TRBV29-1; d_call: NA; j_call: TRBJ1-1; cdr3_length: 11; clone_size: NA; cdr3_aa: CSVEVGARAFF; cdr3_nt: TGCAGCGTTGAAGTTGGGGCTCGGGCTTTCTTT
v_call: TRBV2; d_call: NA; j_call: TRBJ2-7; cdr3_length: 13; clone_size: NA; cdr3_aa: CASHRDKNYEQYF; cdr3_nt: TGTGCCAGCCACAGGGATAAGAACTACGAGCAGTACTTC
v_call: TRBV18; d_call: TRBD1; j_call: TRBJ2-6; cdr3_length: 17; clone_size: NA; cdr3_aa: CASSPGQGASGANVLTF; cdr3_nt: TGTGCCAGCTCACCGGGACAGGGGGCCTCTGGGGCCAACGTCCTGACTTTC
v_call: TRBV6-6; d_call: NA; j_call: TRBJ2-3; cdr3_length: 15; clone_size: NA; cdr3_aa: CASSEQGWGTDTQYF; cdr3_nt: TGTGCCAGCAGCGAACAGGGATGGGGCACAGATACGCAGTATTTT
v_call: TRBV11-2; d_call: TRBD1; j_call: TRBJ1-3; cdr3_length: 16; clone_size: NA; cdr3_aa: CASSYRPQGAGNTIYF; cdr3_nt: TGTGCCAGCAGCTATCGGCCCCAGGGGGCGGGAAACACCATATATTTT
v_call: TRBV5-6; d_call: NA; j_call: TRBJ2-6; cdr3_length: 14; clone_size: NA; cdr3_aa: CASSFSSGANVLTF; cdr3_nt: TGTGCCAGCAGCTTCAGCTCTGGGGCCAACGTCCTGACTTTC
v_call: TRBV15; d_call: NA; j_call: TRBJ1-1; cdr3_length: 16; clone_size: few; cdr3_aa: CATSRAWSRENTEAFF; cdr3_nt: TGTGCCACCAGCAGAGCTTGGTCACGGGAGAACACTGAAGCTTTCTTT
v_call: TRBV30; d_call: NA; j_call: TRBJ1-1; cdr3_length: 12; clone_size: NA; cdr3_aa: CAWSVSSYEAFF; cdr3_nt: TGTGCCTGGAGTGTATCGTCTTATGAAGCTTTCTTT
v_call: TRBV6-5; d_call: TRBD2; j_call: TRBJ2-7; cdr3_length: 13; clone_size: NA; cdr3_aa: CASSGTNSYEQYF; cdr3_nt: TGTGCCAGCAGCGGGACTAATTCCTACGAGCAGTACTTC
v_call: TRBV7-6; d_call: TRBD1; j_call: TRBJ1-1; cdr3_length: 14; clone_size: NA; cdr3_aa: CASSYQGADTEAFF; cdr3_nt: TGTGCCAGCAGCTATCAGGGGGCGGACACTGAAGCTTTCTTT
v_call: TRBV9; d_call: TRBD2; j_call: TRBJ2-3; cdr3_length: 19; clone_size: NA; cdr3_aa: CARRKVAGGTYASTDTQYF; cdr3_nt: TGTGCCAGGCGAAAAGTAGCGGGAGGAACATATGCTAGCACAGATACGCAGTATTTT
v_call: TRBV7-2; d_call: NA; j_call: TRBJ1-4; cdr3_length: 15; clone_size: NA; cdr3_aa: CASRPSRSPNEKLFF; cdr3_nt: TGTGCCAGCAGACCATCCAGGTCGCCTAATGAAAAACTGTTTTTT